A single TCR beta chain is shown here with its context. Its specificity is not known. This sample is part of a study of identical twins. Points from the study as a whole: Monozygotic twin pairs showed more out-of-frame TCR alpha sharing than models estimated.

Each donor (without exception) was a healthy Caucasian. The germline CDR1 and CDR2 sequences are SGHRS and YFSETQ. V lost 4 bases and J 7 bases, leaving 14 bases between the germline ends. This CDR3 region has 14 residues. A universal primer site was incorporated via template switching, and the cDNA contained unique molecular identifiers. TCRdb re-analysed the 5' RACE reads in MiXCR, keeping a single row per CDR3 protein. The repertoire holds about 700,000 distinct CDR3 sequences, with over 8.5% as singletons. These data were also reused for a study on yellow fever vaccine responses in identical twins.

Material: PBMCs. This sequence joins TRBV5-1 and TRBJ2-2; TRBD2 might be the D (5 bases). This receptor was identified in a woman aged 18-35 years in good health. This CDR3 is CASSTWGAIGELFF. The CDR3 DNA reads TGCGCCAGCAGCACCTGGGGAGCGATCGGGGAGCTGTTTTTT.